What follows are 24 T cell receptor beta chains derived from one specimen sequenced in a study of T cell changes during pregnancy in multiple sclerosis. Sequenced by immunoSEQ multiplex PCR; TCRdb stores in-frame clones only, minus some. Of fewer than 55,000 clones in the sample, approximately 92% were seen once. The sample was peripheral blood, taken after pregnancy. The receptors originated from a female donor with multiple sclerosis, enrolled in a pregnancy study.

V gene TRBV7-8 combines with J gene TRBJ1-5; no reliable D call. The V and J ends lost 0 bases and 5 bases respectively, with 8 bases between them. CDR1 and CDR2 (germline): SGHVS, FQNEAQ. The CDR3 runs to 14 residues. CDR3: CASSLAPSHQPQHF. The DNA for the CDR3 is TGTGCCAGCAGCTTAGCCCCCTCTCATCAGCCCCAGCATTTT.

This clone was observed at least ten times. The chain carries TRBV6-1 and TRBJ1-1; TRBD1 matches 8 bases. Trimming cost V 5 bases and J 7 bases; bases outside gene matches: 9. CDR3 length: 14 residues. Germline V gives CDR1 MNHNS, CDR2 SASEGT. The CDR3 region has the DNA TGTGCCAGCAGTAATCCGACAGGGGCCCTTGAAGCTTTCTTT. This translates into CASSNPTGALEAFF.

The CDR3 DNA follows: TGTGCCAGCAGCCCCCGGACGGGGGGCACTGAAGCTTTCTTT. As protein: CASSPRTGGTEAFF. The chain combines TRBV7-3 with TRBJ1-1, with a possible D match to TRBD1 (5 bases). Germline lookup yields CDR1 SGHTA and CDR2 FQGTGA. This CDR3 contains 14 residues. The V end lost 5 bases, the J end lost 4 bases, and 14 bases lay between the germline ends. Filled out from reference TRBV7-3 and TRBJ1-1, the complete variable domain reads GAGVSQTPSNKVTEKGKYVELRCDPISGHTALYWYRQSLGQGPEFLIYFQGTGAADDSGLPNDRFFAVRPEGSVSTLKIQRTERGDSAVYLCASSPRTGGTEAFFGQGTRLTVV.

The rearrangement links TRBV15 to TRBJ1-2; 8 bases match TRBD1. Germline CDR1 and CDR2: LNHNV and YYDKDF (reference sequence). V was pared by 5 bases and J by 8 bases, with 19 bases of the junction left unmatched. The CDR3 contains 17 residues. The CDR3 reads CATSSRTGMMGWEGYTF. The CDR3, as DNA: TGTGCCACCAGCTCCCGGACAGGGATGATGGGGTGGGAAGGCTACACCTTC.

CDR3 bases: TGTGCCAGCAGCCAGGGACAGGGACGCTCCTACGAGCAGTACTTC. Translating gives CASSQGQGRSYEQYF. The chain combines TRBV7-2 with TRBJ2-7; the match to TRBD1 covers 9 bases. This CDR3 region has 15 residues. J gave up 0 bases and V 5 bases, and 5 bases lay outside the gene matches. CDR1 and CDR2 (germline): SGHTA, FQGNSA.

This clone has a handful of counts. V and J are TRBV7-3 and TRBJ2-2, with D unresolved. The CDR3 is 13 amino acids. The germline V and J ends were trimmed by 6 bases and 4 bases, with 9 bases remaining between them. Looked up from germline, CDR1 is SGHTA and CDR2 is FQGTGA. In DNA form, the CDR3 reads TGTGCCAGCAGTCCCTTTTCCACCGGGGAGCTGTTTTTT. Protein sequence: CASSPFSTGELFF.

The chain links TRBV7-2 to TRBJ2-7; TRBD1 matches 9 bases. The trim removed 5 bases at V and 3 bases at J, leaving 8 bases unmatched. This CDR3 has 15 residues. Germline V gives CDR1 SGHTA, CDR2 FQGNSA. The CDR3 DNA follows: TGTGCCAGCAGCCACTACAGGGGGCCAAGCTACGAGCAGTACTTC. This codes for CASSHYRGPSYEQYF.

The chain carries TRBV6-5 and TRBJ1-5, with 7 bases identical to TRBD1. V shed 5 bases and J 8 bases; nucleotides not matched to a gene: 6. The CDR3 is 13 amino acids. From germline, CDR1 is MNHEY and CDR2 SVGAGI. CDR3 in DNA: TGTGCCAGCAGTACACAGGGGTTTAAGCCCCAGCATTTT. It codes for CASSTQGFKPQHF.

The chain carries TRBV5-1 and TRBJ2-1; D is possibly TRBD1 (7 bases). CDR3 length: 16 residues. V lost 3 bases, J lost 4 bases, and 17 bases lay in between. Germline loops: CDR1 SGHRS, CDR2 YFSETQ. This CDR3 is CASSSGDRVRYNEQFF. CDR3 DNA sequence: TGCGCCAGCAGCTCGGGAGACAGGGTGAGATACAATGAGCAGTTCTTC.

The chain is built from TRBV6-1 and TRBJ1-1; a possible D gene is TRBD1 (5 bases). The length of the CDR3 is 15 residues. V shed 2 bases and J shed 1 base, with 11 bases lying between them. CDR1 MNHNS and CDR2 SASEGT come from the germline V gene. The CDR3 reads CASSETGRPNTEAFF. The CDR3 bases are TGTGCCAGCAGTGAAACAGGTAGACCGAACACTGAAGCTTTCTTT.

Concerning this clone itself: Relative to the germline gene, one junction end is altered; a read error may explain this. The chain has TRBV7-2 and TRBJ2-7; 15 bases match TRBD2. The CDR3 totals 16 residues. Germline V gives CDR1 SGHTA, CDR2 FQGNSA. The CDR3 DNA reads TGTGCCAGCACCTTAGGACTAGCGGGGGGGTGGTACGAGCAGTACTTC. Amino acids: CASTLGLAGGWYEQYF.

The CDR3 loop is CASSQDPGQGANEQFF. The CDR3 coding sequence is TGTGCCAGCAGCCAAGATCCGGGACAGGGGGCGAATGAGCAGTTCTTC. This sequence joins TRBV7-9 and TRBJ2-1; 12 nucleotides line up with TRBD1. V shed 5 bases and J 7 bases; nucleotides not matched to a gene: 9. The CDR3 length is 16 residues. Germline assignment: CDR1 SEHNR and CDR2 FQNEAQ (reference sequence). Full variable domain (outside the CDR3, taken from reference TRBV7-9 and TRBJ2-1): DTGVSQNPRHKITKRGQNVTFRCDPISEHNRLYWYRQTLGQGPEFLTYFQNEAQLEKSRLLSDRFSAERPKGSFSTLEIQRTEQGDSAMYLCASSQDPGQGANEQFFGPGTRLTVL.

The genes are TRBV9 and TRBJ1-6, with D perhaps matching TRBD1 (6 bases). CDR3 length: 15 residues. Germline V gene data show CDR1 as SGDLS and CDR2 as YYNGEE. V was cut by 3 bases and J by 7 bases, with 14 bases left in between. The CDR3 sequence: CASSGTRGPNSPLHF. The CDR3 DNA is TGTGCCAGCAGCGGAACCAGGGGTCCGAATTCACCCCTCCACTTT.

The V call is TRBV9, the J call TRBJ2-1, with D possibly matching TRBD2 (6 bases). CDR1 and CDR2 from the germline V gene are SGDLS and YYNGEE. V lost 0 bases and J lost 8, with 6 bases in between. CDR3 size: 12 residues. CDR3: CASSVGRDEQFF. The CDR3 DNA is TGTGCCAGCAGCGTAGGGAGGGATGAGCAGTTCTTC.

V and J are TRBV4-2 and TRBJ1-2; 7 nucleotides line up with TRBD1. There are 16 residues in the CDR3. V shed 0 bases, J shed 4 bases, and the junction held 8 bases outside the gene matches. Germline assignment: CDR1 LGHNA and CDR2 YNFKEQ. The CDR3 loop is CASSQDQGGTGYGYTF. The CDR3 DNA follows: TGTGCCAGCAGCCAAGATCAGGGGGGTACAGGCTATGGCTACACCTTC.

The chain recombines TRBV18 with TRBJ2-7, with TRBD2 matching over 9 bases. Germline values: CDR1 KGHSH, CDR2 LQKENI. V lost 5 bases, J lost 3 bases, and 5 bases stayed unmatched. CDR3 length equals 14 residues. The CDR3 here is CASSALTSGYEQYF. Here the CDR3 DNA reads TGTGCCAGCTCAGCTTTGACTAGCGGCTACGAGCAGTACTTC. Full variable domain (remainder filled in from reference TRBV18 and TRBJ2-7): NAGVMQNPRHLVRRRGQEARLRCSPMKGHSHVYWYRQLPEEGLKFMVYLQKENIIDESGMPKERFSAEFPKEGPSILRIQQVVRGDSAAYFCASSALTSGYEQYFGPGTRLTVT.

The chain combines TRBV6-6 with TRBJ2-7; no reliable D call. The CDR3 contains 12 residues. V gave up 1 base and J gave up 6 bases, with 7 bases separating them. CDR1 is MNHNY, CDR2 SVGAGI, per germline (reference sequence). The CDR3 region is CASSYYGLEQYF. CDR3 bases: TGTGCCAGCAGTTACTATGGCCTCGAGCAGTACTTC.

The genes are TRBV6-6 and TRBJ1-3; maybe TRBD1 (6 bases). CDR1 and CDR2 from the germline V gene are MNHNY and SVGAGI (reference sequence). V was trimmed by 2 bases and J by 4 bases, leaving 15 bases between them. This CDR3 region has 16 residues. The CDR3 bases are TGTGCCAGCAGTTACCGATACAGGGACGCCGGAAACACCATATATTTT. As protein: CASSYRYRDAGNTIYF.

In nucleotides, the CDR3 is TGTGCCAGCAGTTTGGGCAGGACCTACGAGCAGTACTTC. Its translation is CASSLGRTYEQYF. The chain uses TRBV27 and TRBJ2-7; no clear D. Trimming removed 3 bases at V and 2 bases at J, with 8 bases between. Germline lookup yields CDR1 MNHEY and CDR2 SMNVEV (reference sequence). The length of the CDR3 is 13 residues.

V and J are TRBV9 and TRBJ2-7; TRBD1 matches 9 bases. The length of the CDR3 is 15 residues. V shed 0 bases, J shed 3 bases, and the junction held 4 bases outside the gene matches. Germline CDR1 SGDLS, CDR2 YYNGEE. The DNA of the CDR3 is TGTGCCAGCAGCGTAGGAGGGACAGGGCACTACGAGCAGTACTTC. Translating it yields CASSVGGTGHYEQYF. Based on the CDR3 plus reference TRBV9 and TRBJ2-7, the full variable domain is DSGVTQTPKHLITATGQRVTLRCSPRSGDLSVYWYQQSLDQGLQFLIQYYNGEERAKGNILERFSAQQFPDLHSELNLSSLELGDSALYFCASSVGGTGHYEQYFGPGTRLTVT.

V gene TRBV7-3 combines with J gene TRBJ1-2; tentative D call: TRBD1 (5 bases). This CDR3 has 12 amino acids. V was pared by 5 bases and J by 7 bases, with 11 bases between. From germline, CDR1 is SGHTA and CDR2 FQGTGA. The CDR3 loop is CASSKDRIGYTF. CDR3 nucleotide sequence: TGTGCCAGCAGCAAAGACAGAATTGGCTACACCTTC.

The V gene is TRBV4-3, the J gene TRBJ1-4; D may be TRBD1 (6 bases). Trimming removed 2 bases from V and 8 bases from J, with 24 bases in between. This CDR3 has 18 residues. Germline-derived CDR1 and CDR2 are LGHNA and YSLEER. CDR3 loop: CASSQLNAAKQGIEKLFF. CDR3 DNA: TGCGCCAGCAGCCAACTAAATGCGGCAAAACAGGGAATAGAAAAACTGTTTTTT.

The rearrangement joins TRBV5-4 to TRBJ2-5; 12 bases align to TRBD2. The CDR3 sequence is 18 residues long. V dropped 0 bases and J dropped 4; count of bases not matched to a gene: 10. Germline V CDR1 and CDR2: SGHNT, YYREEE (reference sequence). The CDR3 region has the DNA TGTGCCAGCAGCTTGGCCGTCGCTAGCGGGGGGGCTCTAGAGACCCAGTACTTC. It is translated as CASSLAVASGGALETQYF.

The chain has TRBV9 and TRBJ2-3; D gene unclear. Trimming left V 4 bases short and J 5 bases short, with 8 bases between. Germline CDR1 reads SGDLS; CDR2 reads YYNGEE. The CDR3 consists of 12 residues. The CDR3 is CASSPTGDTQYF. CDR3 nucleotides: TGTGCCAGCAGCCCCACGGGAGATACGCAGTATTTT.